The source of this T cell receptor (beta chain) is a study of OX40 agonist ivuxolimab in advanced cancers. This CDR3 region has 15 residues. CDR1 and CDR2 from the germline V gene are SGHRS and YFSETQ. Trimming removed 4 bases from V and 3 bases from J, with 14 bases in between. Method: immunoSEQ multiplex PCR; TCRdb's copy keeps in-frame clones and lacks some. The sample shows around 33,000 clones, approximately 89% of them seen only once. The sequencing used CD4+ or CD8+ T cells sorted from blood, collected in a trial of the OX40 agonist ivuxolimab. The chain has TRBV5-1 and TRBJ1-5, with a possible D match to TRBD1 (6 bases). This receptor was taken from an adult with an advanced solid tumor such as melanoma, head and neck, liver or kidney cancer. CDR3 protein: CASSPSAGVNQPQHF. The CDR3 DNA reads as TGCGCCAGCAGCCCGTCGGCAGGGGTCAATCAGCCCCAGCATTTT.